This entry concerns a single T cell receptor (beta chain). Its cognate antigen is unknown. This sample also contains other DNA sequences that code for the same CDR3. Using immunoSEQ multiplex PCR, the repertoire was profiled, and TCRdb retains in-frame clones only, with some absent. Of 70,000 to 100,000 clones listed, around 88% are singletons. People whose metastatic non-small-cell lung cancer was chemo-refractory got focal radiation along with CTLA-4 blockade by ipilimumab. This record belongs to a study of radiotherapy plus CTLA-4 blockade in lung cancer. Study findings and constraints: An expansion of tumor-derived TCR clones occurred in blood after radiotherapy plus ipilimumab.

V was pared by 3 bases and J by 5 bases, with 2 bases of the junction left unmatched. Germline V CDR1 and CDR2: KGHSH, LQKENI. This CDR3 contains 13 residues. The material sequenced was peripheral blood, taken from a patient treated with radiotherapy plus ipilimumab. The receptor was derived from a human donor with non-small cell lung cancer who had a partial response to radiotherapy plus ipilimumab. The gene calls are TRBV18 and TRBJ2-5; TRBD1 matches at 8 bases. The DNA of the CDR3 is TGTGCCAGCTCACCGCGGGACAGGGAGACCCAGTACTTC. Its translation: CASSPRDRETQYF.